A single T cell receptor (beta chain) is shown here with its context. The source of the sample is a study of blood T cell repertoires in COVID-19. This CDR3 spans 13 amino acids. Trimming took 7 bases from V and 5 from J, leaving 14 bases between them. Per germline, CDR1 MDHEN and CDR2 SYDVKM. Sequencing was performed with immunoSEQ multiplex PCR; in TCRdb, only in-frame clones are kept and a portion is missing. The sample shows 75,000 to 100,000 clones, over 75% of them seen only once. This clonotype was obtained from a man in his fifties or sixties with acute or convalescent COVID-19. V and J are TRBV28 and TRBJ1-2; D remains ambiguous. Sequencing used peripheral blood. The CDR3 loop reads CASTSDERYGYTF. The CDR3 bases are TGTGCCAGCACCTCGGATGAGCGGTATGGCTACACCTTC.